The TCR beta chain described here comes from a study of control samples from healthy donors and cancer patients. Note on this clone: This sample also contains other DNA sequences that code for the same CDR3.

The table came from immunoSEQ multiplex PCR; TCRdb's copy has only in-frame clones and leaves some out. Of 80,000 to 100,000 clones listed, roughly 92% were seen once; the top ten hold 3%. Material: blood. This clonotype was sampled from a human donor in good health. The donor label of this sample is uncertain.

This CDR3 reads CASSLEGGAGANVLTF. The CDR3 DNA follows: TGCGCCAGCAGCTTGGAGGGGGGTGCCGGGGCCAACGTCCTGACTTTC. The chain has TRBV5-1 and TRBJ2-6; D may match TRBD1 or TRBD2 (6 bases each). V was clipped by 0 bases and J by 4 bases, with 11 bases between them. This CDR3 comprises 16 residues. In germline, CDR1 is SGHRS, CDR2 YFSETQ.